This T cell receptor (beta chain) was obtained from a study of blood T cells in healthy people across ages. Combining a sample-barcoded 5' primer with a J-beta primer mix, a second PCR ran for about 7 to 11 cycles. The yield of each sample was at least 2.5 million CDR3-containing paired-end reads. TCRdb fed the 5' RACE reads into MiXCR, producing one record per CDR3 protein. The sample has under 2 million distinct CDR3 sequences, roughly 32% seen once. Germline V gene sequence: CDR1 MNHEY, CDR2 SVGEGT. The CDR3 covers 15 residues. The germline V and J ends were trimmed by 3 bases and 7 bases, with 18 bases remaining between them.

The TCR originated in a woman aged 25 to 39 in good health. The chain has TRBV6-2 or TRBV6-3 and TRBJ1-2; D unresolved. The specimen sequenced was blood. As DNA, the CDR3 is TGTGCCAGCAGTTATCACGATCAAGTTTATTCTGGCTACACCTTC. Protein product: CASSYHDQVYSGYTF.